The 7 T cell receptor beta chains reported below all come from one sample, sequenced in a study of cytomegalovirus exposure and HLA in healthy donors. The PCR ran on 60 Vbeta and 13 Jbeta primers. Profiling relied on immunoSEQ multiplex PCR, and the TCRdb table lists in-frame clones only, not all of them. The sample includes approximately 180,000 clones, roughly 80% of them seen just once. Source material: PBMCs. The origin of the receptors is a woman younger than 35 in good health and CMV-seronegative.

This clone was observed once. V and J are TRBV9 and TRBJ2-3, with 11 bases identical to TRBD2. Losses at the gene ends were 3 bases for V and 4 bases for J; bases not matched to a gene: 7. The CDR3 has 16 residues. The germline V gene has CDR1 SGDLS and CDR2 YYNGEE. The CDR3 sequence is CASSATASGRSDTQYF. DNA of the CDR3: TGTGCCAGCAGCGCAACCGCTAGCGGGAGGTCAGATACGCAGTATTTT. The complete variable domain, with remaining parts taken from reference TRBV9 and TRBJ2-3, reads DSGVTQTPKHLITATGQRVTLRCSPRSGDLSVYWYQQSLDQGLQFLIQYYNGEERAKGNILERFSAQQFPDLHSELNLSSLELGDSALYFCASSATASGRSDTQYFGPGTRLTVL.

The rearrangement joins TRBV6-5 to TRBJ1-3; no reliable D call. The CDR3 has 13 amino acids. V lost 8 bases to trimming and J lost 0 bases, with 8 bases between them. The germline gives CDR1 MNHEY, CDR2 SVGAGI. The CDR3 sequence is CASAAVSGNTIYF. For the CDR3, the DNA is TGTGCCAGCGCCGCAGTCTCTGGAAACACCATATATTTT.

The V gene is TRBV13, the J gene TRBJ2-1; 7 bases are shared with TRBD1. The CDR3 has 16 residues. V lost 0 bases to trimming and J lost 12 bases; unmatched junction nucleotides: 14. Germline V gene sequence: CDR1 PRHDT, CDR2 FYEKMQ (reference sequence). CDR3 DNA sequence: TGTGCCAGCAGCTTAGGCTTCATCTCCGGGGCAGGGGGGCAGTTCTTC. Translated, it gives CASSLGFISGAGGQFF.

This chain connects TRBV5-6 to TRBJ2-1, with 12 bases aligning to TRBD2. V trimming: 2 bases; J trimming: 8 bases; junction bases outside the gene matches: 5. The CDR3 is 15 residues long. The germline gives CDR1 SGHDT, CDR2 YYEEEE. This CDR3 is CASSLTSGRWDEQFF. Written as DNA, the CDR3 is TGTGCCAGCAGCTTAACTAGCGGGAGGTGGGATGAGCAGTTCTTC.

The chain carries TRBV19 and TRBJ2-2, with 9 bases lining up with TRBD1. This CDR3 is 16 amino acids long. With V trimmed by 4 bases and J by 4 bases, 7 bases remained unmatched. CDR1 is LNHDA and CDR2 is SQIVND in the germline V gene (reference sequence). Here the CDR3 reads CASSNTGGRVTGELFF. The CDR3 nucleotides read TGTGCCAGTAGTAACACAGGGGGCCGGGTCACCGGGGAGCTGTTTTTT. The full variable domain, completed using reference TRBV19 and TRBJ2-2, is DGGITQSPKYLFRKEGQNVTLSCEQNLNHDAMYWYRQDPGQGLRLIYYSQIVNDFQKGDIAEGYSVSREKKESFPLTVTSAQKNPTAFYLCASSNTGGRVTGELFFGEGSRLTVL.

The V call is TRBV9, the J call TRBJ2-1; D remains ambiguous. V was clipped by 0 bases and J by 10 bases, with 14 bases between them. The CDR3 runs to 14 residues. The germline V gene has CDR1 SGDLS and CDR2 YYNGEE. The CDR3 sequence: CASSVAPEAREQFF. DNA of the CDR3: TGTGCCAGCAGCGTAGCCCCAGAGGCGCGGGAGCAGTTCTTC.

In this sample, this clone turned up a few times. CDR3 sequence reads: CASSQKWNTEAFF. In nucleotides, the CDR3 is TGTGCCAGCAGCCAGAAGTGGAACACTGAAGCTTTCTTT. The gene calls are TRBV7-9 and TRBJ1-1; no clear D. The germline V and J ends were trimmed by 5 bases and 1 base, with 8 bases remaining between them. The CDR3 sequence is 13 residues long. The germline V gene has CDR1 SEHNR and CDR2 FQNEAQ (reference sequence).